One sample yielded the 17 T cell receptor beta chains listed below, sequenced in a study of tumor-infiltrating lymphocytes in primary liver carcinoma. The study extracted blood RNA from unsorted whole blood and also extracted germline DNA. cDNA specific to TCR beta was made from 450 to 500 ng of total RNA, with a constant-region primer employed for priming. Construction of TCR beta libraries relied on three successive nested multiplex PCR rounds employing slightly modified ARM-PCR. Rounds one and two of PCR, each of approximately 11 cycles, were primed with TRBV1-TRBV30 forward primers and a C-beta reverse primer. From the multiplex PCR reads, TCRdb called clonotypes with MiXCR, one entry per CDR3 protein. Here the sample spans over 250,000 distinct CDR3 sequences, approximately 54% being singletons. Sequencing was performed on peripheral blood. The origin of the receptors is a woman between 25 and 40 years old with primary liver carcinoma and hepatitis B virus infection.

This chain links TRBV4-1 with TRBJ2-1; no definite D call. This CDR3 has 18 residues. The V end was cut by 11 bases, the J end by 0 bases, with 26 bases between. Germline V gene data show CDR1 as MGHRA and CDR2 as YSYEKL. CDR3 amino acids: CACTQEWVPQSSYNEQFF. CDR3 DNA: TGCGCCTGCACCCAAGAATGGGTCCCCCAGAGCTCCTACAATGAGCAGTTCTTC.

This chain joins TRBV12-3 or TRBV12-4 and TRBJ2-7; D might be TRBD1 or TRBD2, each matching 5 bases. V gave up 7 bases and J gave up 5 bases, with 12 bases separating them. This CDR3 is 12 amino acids long. CDR3 amino acids: CASTPGRDEQYF. CDR3 bases: TGTGCCAGCACTCCAGGGCGGGACGAGCAGTACTTC.

The chain couples TRBV6-5 to TRBJ2-3; D is unresolved. Germline CDR1 MNHEY, CDR2 SVGAGI. The ends were cut back, 7 bases at V and 0 bases at J, with 11 bases in the middle. This CDR3 has 14 amino acids. The CDR3 reads CASTQRVSTDTQYF. The CDR3 nucleotides read TGTGCCAGCACCCAGCGTGTTAGCACAGATACGCAGTATTTT.

As regards this clonotype: An end of the junction differs from the germline gene, which may be a read error. This chain uses TRBV4-3 with TRBJ1-1; D is unclear. Looked up from germline, CDR1 is LGHNA and CDR2 is YSLEER. CDR3 length equals 13 residues. The DNA for the CDR3 is TGCGCCAGTAGCCAAGATCCGGGGTCTCAAACTTTCTTT. Amino acids: CASSQDPGSQTFF.

As for this clonotype: Mismatch with germline at one junction end may stem from a read error. J is TRBJ2-5 and V is TRBV6-5; the match to TRBD2 covers 8 bases. The CDR3 consists of 14 residues. The germline V gene has CDR1 MNHEY and CDR2 SVGAGI. The CDR3 sequence: CDSSLGGAQETQYF. The DNA for the CDR3 is TGTGACAGCAGCCTCGGGGGGGCTCAAGAGACCCAGTACTTC.

In this sample, this clonotype turned up many times. The J gene is TRBJ1-2, the V gene TRBV12-3 or TRBV12-4; perhaps TRBD1 as D (6 bases). V lost 5 bases, J lost 4 bases, and 8 bases lay in between. The CDR3 runs 12 residues. The DNA of the CDR3 is TGTGCCAGCAGTCCGACAGGCTATGGCTACACCTTC. Translating gives CASSPTGYGYTF.

The gene calls are TRBV7-3 and TRBJ2-3; 9 nucleotides line up with TRBD2. Trimming took 6 bases from V and 2 from J; bases not matched to a gene: 6. CDR1 SGHTA and CDR2 FQGTGA come from the germline V gene. The CDR3 has 15 residues. DNA of the CDR3: TGTGCCAGCAGACCGGGACTAGCCGACACAGATACGCAGTATTTT. It translates to CASRPGLADTDTQYF.

The CDR3 sequence is CASSPDRSSPYNEQFF. CDR3 sequence (DNA): TGTGCCAGCAGCCCCGACAGGTCTTCTCCCTACAATGAGCAGTTCTTC. The V gene is TRBV12-3 or TRBV12-4, the J gene TRBJ2-1, with a tentative D call TRBD1 (6 bases). With 6 bases removed from V and 2 bases from J, the gap between germline ends came to 17 bases. This CDR3 contains 16 residues.

The CDR3 spells CASSHPRETQYF. CDR3 bases: TGCGCCAGCAGCCACCCGAGGGAGACCCAGTACTTC. The chain recombines TRBV4-1 with TRBJ2-5; D remains unclear. Germline V gene lookup returns CDR1 MGHRA and CDR2 YSYEKL. The length of the CDR3 is 12 residues. The ends were cut back, 3 bases at V and 5 bases at J, with 7 bases in the middle.

A note on this clonotype: With a much larger clone just one base away, this may be a read error. As DNA, the CDR3 is TGCGCCAGCAGCCAAGTGGGCGGCGCGGATTCACCCCTCCACTTT. The encoded protein is CASSQVGGADSPLHF. This chain joins TRBV4-1 and TRBJ1-6; D ambiguous. Trimming took 1 base from V and 8 from J, leaving 12 bases between them. Germline lookup yields CDR1 MGHRA and CDR2 YSYEKL. The CDR3 covers 15 residues.

The rearrangement uses TRBV6-5 and TRBJ1-5; the D gene is possibly TRBD1 (6 bases). Trimming removed 6 bases from V and 6 bases from J, with 12 bases in between. Germline CDR1 and CDR2: MNHEY and SVGAGI. This CDR3 has 13 residues. The CDR3 nucleotides read TGTGCCAGCAGGGCAGGGGTCAGTCAGCCCCAGCATTTT. Translating it yields CASRAGVSQPQHF.

V is TRBV6-5 and J is TRBJ2-2; possible D gene TRBD2, 6 bases. The CDR3 loop spans 15 amino acids. CDR1 is MNHEY and CDR2 is SVGAGI in the germline V gene. V was cut by 7 bases and J by 5 bases, with 17 bases left in between. The CDR3 reads CASTRVGGWTGELFF. The CDR3 nucleotides are TGTGCCAGCACTCGGGTGGGGGGATGGACCGGGGAGCTGTTTTTT.

Points on this clonotype: One end of the junction does not line up with germline, which may come from a read error. The V gene is TRBV11-1, the J gene TRBJ2-6; the D gene is possibly TRBD2 (6 bases). This CDR3 comprises 17 residues. Germline CDR1 is SGHAT and CDR2 is FQDESV (reference sequence). Written as DNA, the CDR3 is TGTGCCAGCAGCTTAGGTAAATGGGACTCTGGGGCCAACCTCCTGACTTTC. It translates to CASSLGKWDSGANLLTF.

The table lists this clonotype with a few counts. V is TRBV7-3 and J is TRBJ2-4; 7 nucleotides agree with TRBD1. The CDR3 consists of 13 residues. V trimming: 4 bases; J trimming: 7 bases; junction bases outside the gene matches: 4. Germline CDR1 and CDR2: SGHTA and FQGTGA. The CDR3 DNA reads as TGTGCCAGCAGCTCCGACAGGGAGAACATTCAGTACTTC. The encoded protein is CASSSDRENIQYF. The full variable domain, in which reference TRBV7-3 and TRBJ2-4 provide the parts outside the CDR3, is GAGVSQTPSNKVTEKGKYVELRCDPISGHTALYWYRQSLGQGPEFLIYFQGTGAADDSGLPNDRFFAVRPEGSVSTLKIQRTERGDSAVYLCASSSDRENIQYFGAGTRLSVL.

A remark on this clonotype: This could be a read error, since a much larger clone is one nucleotide away. V is TRBV6-1 and J is TRBJ2-1; 9 bases fit TRBD2. This CDR3 has 16 residues. CDR1 MNHNS and CDR2 SASEGT come from the germline V gene. In DNA form, the CDR3 reads TGTGCCGGCAGTGAAGCACTAGCGGGTGCGTACAATGAGCAGTTCTTC. This gives the protein CAGSEALAGAYNEQFF.

Points on this clonotype: A much larger clone differs from this one at a single base, so this may be a read error. The chain carries TRBV12-3 or TRBV12-4 and TRBJ2-3; D perhaps matches TRBD1 (7 bases). The length of the CDR3 is 14 residues. CDR3 region: CASSSSVGTDMQYF. The CDR3, as DNA: TGTGCCAGCAGTTCTAGCGTTGGGACAGATATGCAGTATTTT.

About this clonotype itself: This may be a read error: a much more frequent sequence differs by one nucleotide. The chain carries TRBV6-6 and TRBJ1-2; weak D call: TRBD1 (6 bases). The germline CDR1 and CDR2 sequences are MNHNY and SVGAGI (reference sequence). CDR3 length equals 17 residues. CDR3 DNA sequence: TGTACCAGCAGTTACTCATCCGGGGGGGCTGGGAACTATGGCTACACCTTC. It translates to CTSSYSSGGAGNYGYTF.